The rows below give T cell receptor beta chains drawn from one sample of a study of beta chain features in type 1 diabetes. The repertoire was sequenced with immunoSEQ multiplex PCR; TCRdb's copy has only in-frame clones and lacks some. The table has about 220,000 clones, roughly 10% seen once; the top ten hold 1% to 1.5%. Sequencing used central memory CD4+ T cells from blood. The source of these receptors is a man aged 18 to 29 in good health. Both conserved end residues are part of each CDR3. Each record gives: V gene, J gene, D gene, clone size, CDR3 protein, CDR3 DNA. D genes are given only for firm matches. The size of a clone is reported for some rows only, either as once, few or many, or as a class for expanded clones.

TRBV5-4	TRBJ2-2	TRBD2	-	CASSLDTSASGELFF	TGTGCCAGCAGCTTGGATACTAGCGCTAGCGGGGAGCTGTTTTTT
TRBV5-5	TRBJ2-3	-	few	CASSFGWSTDTQYF	TGTGCCAGCAGCTTTGGGTGGAGCACAGATACGCAGTATTTT
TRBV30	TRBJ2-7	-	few	CAWKRGGYYEQYF	TGTGCCTGGAAAAGGGGCGGATACTACGAGCAGTACTTC
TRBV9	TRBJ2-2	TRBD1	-	CASSVADRVTGELFF	TGTGCCAGCAGCGTAGCTGACAGGGTAACCGGGGAGCTGTTTTTT
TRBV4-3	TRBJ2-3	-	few	CASSRTRGPDTQYF	TGCGCCAGCAGCCGGACCCGGGGCCCGGATACGCAGTATTTT
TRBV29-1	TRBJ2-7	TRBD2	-	CSVSSGIPSYEQYF	TGCAGCGTGTCCAGCGGGATTCCCTCCTACGAGCAGTACTTC
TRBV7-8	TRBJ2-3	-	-	CASSLNGPPARSDTQYF	TGTGCCAGCAGCTTAAATGGTCCGCCGGCGAGGTCAGATACGCAGTATTTT
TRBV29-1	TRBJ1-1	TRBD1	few	CSVGRGQTNTEAFF	TGCAGCGTGGGACGGGGACAGACGAACACTGAAGCTTTCTTT
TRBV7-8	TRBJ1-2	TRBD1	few	CASAQRQGGYTF	TGTGCCAGCGCTCAGAGACAGGGTGGCTACACCTTC
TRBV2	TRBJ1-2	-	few	CASAFSDFYGYTF	TGTGCCAGCGCCTTTTCGGATTTCTATGGCTACACCTTC
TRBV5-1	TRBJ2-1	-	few	CASSLDGGAAYNEQFF	TGCGCCAGCAGCTTGGACGGGGGAGCCGCCTACAATGAGCAGTTCTTC
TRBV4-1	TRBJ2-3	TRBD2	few	CASSQVAGGHSTDTQYF	TGCGCCAGCAGCCAAGTAGCGGGAGGGCATAGCACAGATACGCAGTATTTT
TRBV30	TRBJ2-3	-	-	CAWSSWDTQYF	TGTGCCTGGAGTAGTTGGGATACGCAGTATTTT
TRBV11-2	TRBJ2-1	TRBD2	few	CASSRGLAYNEQFF	TGTGCCAGCAGCCGTGGACTAGCCTACAATGAGCAGTTCTTC
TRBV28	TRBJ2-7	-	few	CASTGRGTGLGEQYF	TGTGCCAGCACCGGAAGGGGGACTGGACTCGGCGAGCAGTACTTC
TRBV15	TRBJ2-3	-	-	CATSREMTDTQYF	TGTGCCACCAGCAGGGAGATGACAGATACGCAGTATTTT
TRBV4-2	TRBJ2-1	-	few	CASSLPRTAYNEQFF	TGTGCCAGCAGCTTGCCGCGGACTGCCTACAATGAGCAGTTCTTC
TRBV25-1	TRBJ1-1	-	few	CASRGQNTEAFF	TGTGCCAGCAGGGGGCAGAACACTGAAGCTTTCTTT
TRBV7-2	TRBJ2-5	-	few	CASTSYRFGVRETQYF	TGTGCCAGCACCTCATATCGCTTTGGGGTCCGAGAGACCCAGTACTTC
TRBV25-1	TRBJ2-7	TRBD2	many	CASSTHFAATSDYEQYF	TGTGCCAGCAGTACCCATTTTGCGGCGACTAGCGATTACGAGCAGTACTTC
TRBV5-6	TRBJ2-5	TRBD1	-	CASSKGTEETQYF	TGTGCCAGCAGCAAAGGGACAGAAGAGACCCAGTACTTC
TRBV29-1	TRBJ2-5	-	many	CSVDPLPGETQYF	TGCAGCGTTGACCCACTGCCTGGGGAGACCCAGTACTTC
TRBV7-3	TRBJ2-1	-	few	CASSPGWIYNEQFF	TGTGCCAGCAGCCCAGGTTGGATCTACAATGAGCAGTTCTTC
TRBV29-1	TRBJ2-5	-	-	CSVVWRETQYF	TGCAGCGTTGTGTGGAGAGAGACCCAGTACTTC
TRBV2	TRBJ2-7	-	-	CASSIQLAQASSEQYF	TGTGCCAGCAGTATCCAACTAGCACAGGCATCTAGCGAGCAGTACTTC